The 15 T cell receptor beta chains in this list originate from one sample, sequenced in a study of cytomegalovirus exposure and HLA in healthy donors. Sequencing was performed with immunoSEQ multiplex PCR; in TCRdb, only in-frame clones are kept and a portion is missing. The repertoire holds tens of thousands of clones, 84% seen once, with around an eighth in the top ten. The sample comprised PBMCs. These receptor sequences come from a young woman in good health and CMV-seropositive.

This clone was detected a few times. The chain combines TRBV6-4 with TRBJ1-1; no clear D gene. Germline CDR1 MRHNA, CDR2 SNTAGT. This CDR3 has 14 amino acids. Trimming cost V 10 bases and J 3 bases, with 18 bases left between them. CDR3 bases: TGTGCCACCCCCGGAGTCCACGGGGACACTGAAGCTTTCTTT. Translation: CATPGVHGDTEAFF.

CDR3 sequence (DNA): TGTGCCAGCAGTCAAAATCTAATGTACGAGCAGTACTTC. Translated, it gives CASSQNLMYEQYF. The chain employs TRBV6-5 and TRBJ2-7; D uncertain. Germline V CDR1 and CDR2: MNHEY, SVGAGI. Trimming cost V 5 bases and J 4 bases, with 12 bases left between them. The CDR3 is 13 amino acids.

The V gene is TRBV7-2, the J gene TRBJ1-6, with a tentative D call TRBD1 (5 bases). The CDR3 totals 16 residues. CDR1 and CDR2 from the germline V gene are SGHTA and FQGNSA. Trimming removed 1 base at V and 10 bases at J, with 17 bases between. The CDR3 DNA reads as TGTGCCAGCAGCTTAGGGGTTGTTAGGGGTGGCTCACCCCTCCACTTT. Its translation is CASSLGVVRGGSPLHF.

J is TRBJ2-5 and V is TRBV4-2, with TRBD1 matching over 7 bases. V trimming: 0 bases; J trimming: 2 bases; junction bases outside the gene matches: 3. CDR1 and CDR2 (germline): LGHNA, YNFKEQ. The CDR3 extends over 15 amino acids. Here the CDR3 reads CASSQETGIQETQYF. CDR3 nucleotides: TGTGCCAGCAGCCAAGAGACAGGGATACAAGAGACCCAGTACTTC.

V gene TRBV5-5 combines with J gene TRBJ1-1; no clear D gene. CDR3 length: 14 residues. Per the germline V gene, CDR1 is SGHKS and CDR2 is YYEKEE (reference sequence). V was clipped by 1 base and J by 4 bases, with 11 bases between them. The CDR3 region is CASSLRIGSTEAFF. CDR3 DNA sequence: TGTGCCAGCAGCTTGCGTATCGGGAGCACTGAAGCTTTCTTT.

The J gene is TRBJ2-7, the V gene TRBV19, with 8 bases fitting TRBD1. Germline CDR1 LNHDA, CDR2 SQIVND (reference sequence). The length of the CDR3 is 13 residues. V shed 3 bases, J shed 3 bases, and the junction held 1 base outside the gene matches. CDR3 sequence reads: CASSIGQGYEQYF. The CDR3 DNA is TGTGCCAGTAGTATCGGACAGGGCTACGAGCAGTACTTC.

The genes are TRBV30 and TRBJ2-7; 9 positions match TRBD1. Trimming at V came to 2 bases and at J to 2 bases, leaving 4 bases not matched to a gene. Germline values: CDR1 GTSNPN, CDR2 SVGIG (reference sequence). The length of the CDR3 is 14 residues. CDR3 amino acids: CAWSSGDRAYEQYF. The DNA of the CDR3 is TGTGCCTGGAGTTCCGGGGACAGGGCCTACGAGCAGTACTTC. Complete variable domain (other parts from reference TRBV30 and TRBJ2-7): SQTIHQWPATLVQPVGSPLSLECTVEGTSNPNLYWYRQAAGRGLQLLFYSVGIGQISSEVPQNLSASRPQDRQFILSSKKLLLSDSGFYLCAWSSGDRAYEQYFGPGTRLTVT.

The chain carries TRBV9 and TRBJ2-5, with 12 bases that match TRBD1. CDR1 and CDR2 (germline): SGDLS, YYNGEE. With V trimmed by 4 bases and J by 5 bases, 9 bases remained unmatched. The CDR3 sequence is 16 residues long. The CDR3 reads CASSSDGTGGAETQYF. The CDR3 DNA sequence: TGTGCCAGCAGCTCTGATGGGACAGGGGGCGCGGAGACCCAGTACTTC.

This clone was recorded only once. Written as DNA, the CDR3 is TGTGCCAGCAGCTTAGTGGGACAGCCCTACGAGCAGTACTTC. Translation gives CASSLVGQPYEQYF. The V call is TRBV7-2, the J call TRBJ2-7; 7 bases line up with TRBD1. Germline V gene sequence: CDR1 SGHTA, CDR2 FQGNSA. This CDR3 has 14 residues. V shed 1 base, J shed 2 bases, and the junction held 2 bases outside the gene matches.

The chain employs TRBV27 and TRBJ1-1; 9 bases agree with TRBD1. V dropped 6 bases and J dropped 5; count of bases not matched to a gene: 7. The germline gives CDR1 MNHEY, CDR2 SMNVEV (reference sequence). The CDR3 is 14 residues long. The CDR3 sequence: CASRLGQGSTEAFF. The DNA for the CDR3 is TGTGCCAGCAGGCTAGGACAGGGGTCGACTGAAGCTTTCTTT.

CDR3 amino acids: CASSIAVDTEAFF. The CDR3 DNA follows: TGTGCCAGTAGTATAGCGGTGGACACTGAAGCTTTCTTT. The chain links TRBV19 to TRBJ1-1; no firm D call. The germline V gene has CDR1 LNHDA and CDR2 SQIVND (reference sequence). The CDR3 has 13 amino acids. The germline V and J ends were trimmed by 1 base and 3 bases, with 6 bases remaining between them.

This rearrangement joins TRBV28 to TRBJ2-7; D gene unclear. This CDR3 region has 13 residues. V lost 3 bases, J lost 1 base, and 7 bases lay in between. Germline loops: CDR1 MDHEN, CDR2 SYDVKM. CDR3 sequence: CASSFLNSYEQYF. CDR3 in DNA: TGTGCCAGCAGTTTCCTTAATTCCTACGAGCAGTACTTC.

CDR3 sequence (DNA): TGCGCCAGCAATTGGGGGGGGACTAATGAAAAACTGTTTTTT. Amino acids: CASNWGGTNEKLFF. The rearrangement links TRBV5-1 to TRBJ1-4; D is perhaps TRBD1 (5 bases). This CDR3 region has 14 residues. Trimming shortened V by 6 bases and J by 2 bases, and 11 bases separated the two germline ends. The V gene's germline CDR1 is SGHRS and CDR2 YFSETQ.

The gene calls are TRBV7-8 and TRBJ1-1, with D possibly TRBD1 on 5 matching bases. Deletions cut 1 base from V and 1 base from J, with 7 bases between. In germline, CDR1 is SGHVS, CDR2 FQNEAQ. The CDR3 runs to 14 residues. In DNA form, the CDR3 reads TGTGCCAGCAGCTTAGTAGGGGAGAACACTGAAGCTTTCTTT. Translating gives CASSLVGENTEAFF.

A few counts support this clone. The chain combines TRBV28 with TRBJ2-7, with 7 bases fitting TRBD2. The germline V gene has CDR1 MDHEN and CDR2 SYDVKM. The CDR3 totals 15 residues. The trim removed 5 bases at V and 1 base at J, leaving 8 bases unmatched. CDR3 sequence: CASSTYRRGSYEQYF. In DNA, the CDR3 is TGTGCCAGCAGTACATACAGGCGGGGGTCCTACGAGCAGTACTTC.